This T cell receptor (beta chain) was sequenced during a study of cytomegalovirus exposure and HLA in healthy donors. Study results and limitations: According to an earlier analysis, most TCR beta V segments yielded productive rearrangements about 87% or about 30% of the time.

The CDR3 spans 12 residues. The germline CDR1 and CDR2 sequences are MNHEY and SVGAGI. Trimming removed 6 bases at V and 2 bases at J, with 8 bases between. Primers: 60 Vbeta forward and 13 Jbeta reverse. Assay: immunoSEQ multiplex PCR; the TCRdb copy retains only in-frame clones and omits some. The sample consists of some 140,000 clones, around four fifths of them appearing once. On this clone itself: The target antigen is unknown. The sample has other DNA sequences that encode this CDR3 too.

Material: PBMCs. The rearrangement uses TRBV6-5 and TRBJ2-7; maybe TRBD2 (5 bases). This clonotype was sampled from a man aged 30-40 years in good health. CDR3 sequence (DNA): TGTGCCAGCAGCCCCGGGACCTACGAGCAGTACTTC. It specifies CASSPGTYEQYF.